Listed here is a single T cell receptor beta chain. The study assigned cohorts using participant-reported clinical history. Unmatched junction bases numbered 6, after V lost 0 bases and J lost 7 bases. The germline V gene encodes CDR1 SGHDT and CDR2 YYEEEE. The CDR3 loop spans 14 amino acids. This record comes from a study of blood T cell repertoires in COVID-19. Clones were sequenced by immunoSEQ multiplex PCR, and TCRdb holds only the in-frame ones, with some missing. The sample holds about 480,000 clones, around 90% seen once. The sample consisted of PBMCs or T cells enriched from blood (not recorded which). This sequence originates from a woman aged 18-29 years with acute COVID-19. The V and J genes are TRBV5-6 and TRBJ1-2; 7 bases fit TRBD1. In DNA form, the CDR3 reads TGTGCCAGCAGCTTGGAGGCAGGGGGGACTGGCTACACCTTC. Protein product: CASSLEAGGTGYTF.